What follows is one T cell receptor beta chain and its context. Its antigen is unknown. The data were taken from a study of cytomegalovirus exposure and HLA in healthy donors. Germline V gives CDR1 SGHTA, CDR2 FQGNSA. This CDR3 has 15 residues. V was pared by 1 base and J by 3 bases, with 4 bases of the junction left unmatched. With 60 Vbeta and 13 Jbeta primers, the PCR was carried out. The table came from immunoSEQ multiplex PCR; TCRdb's copy has only in-frame clones and leaves some out. The sample includes about 97,000 clones, around 74% of them seen just once. Notes on the study in general: Previously analyzed data showed that most TCR beta V segments were productive at a frequency of about 87% or about 30%. As immune exposure information, only CMV serostatus was available. Researchers catalogued about 150 TCR beta chains as cytomegalovirus-associated.

The TCR sequence derives from a woman aged 40 to 50 in good health and CMV-seronegative. The sample was PBMCs. The rearrangement links TRBV7-2 to TRBJ2-5, with 8 bases matching TRBD2. CDR3 nucleotide sequence: TGTGCCAGCAGCTTAGTCGGGGGGGGTAAAGAGACCCAGTACTTC. Its translation: CASSLVGGGKETQYF.